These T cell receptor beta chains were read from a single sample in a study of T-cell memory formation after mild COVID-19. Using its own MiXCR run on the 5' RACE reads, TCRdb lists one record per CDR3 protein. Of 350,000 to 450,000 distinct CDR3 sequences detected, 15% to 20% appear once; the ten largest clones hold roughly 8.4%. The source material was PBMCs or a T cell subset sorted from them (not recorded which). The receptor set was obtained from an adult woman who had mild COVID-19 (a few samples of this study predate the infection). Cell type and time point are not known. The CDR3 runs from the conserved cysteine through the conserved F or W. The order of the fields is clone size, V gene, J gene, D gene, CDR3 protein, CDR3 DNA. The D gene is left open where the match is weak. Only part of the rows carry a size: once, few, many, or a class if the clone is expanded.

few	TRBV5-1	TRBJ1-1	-	CASSLGQPLNTEAFF	TGCGCCAGCAGCTTGGGACAGCCCCTGAACACTGAAGCTTTCTTT
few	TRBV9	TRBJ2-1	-	CASSVERGRNEGQFF	TGTGCCAGCAGCGTAGAGAGGGGGAGGAATGAAGGGCAGTTCTTC
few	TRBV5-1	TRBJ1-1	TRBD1	CASSPGQGELRAFF	TGCGCCAGCAGCCCCGGACAGGGCGAATTGCGAGCTTTCTTT
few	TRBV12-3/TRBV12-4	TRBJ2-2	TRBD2	CASSPGGGATDTGELFF	TGTGCCAGCAGCCCGGGCGGGGGGGCCACAGACACCGGGGAGCTGTTTTTT
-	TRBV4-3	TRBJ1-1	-	CASSQVAGLLNTEAFF	TGCGCCAGCAGCCAGGTGGCAGGGCTCTTGAACACTGAAGCTTTCTTT
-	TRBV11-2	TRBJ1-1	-	CASSLEWNTEAFF	TGTGCCAGCAGCTTGGAATGGAACACTGAAGCTTTCTTT
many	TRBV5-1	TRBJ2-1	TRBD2	CASSLALTGTSFNEQFF	TGCGCCAGCAGCTTGGCCCTGACCGGGACTAGTTTCAATGAGCAGTTCTTC
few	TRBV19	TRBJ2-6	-	CATHQGSPGANVLTF	TGTGCCACCCATCAGGGTTCTCCTGGGGCCAACGTCCTGACTTTC
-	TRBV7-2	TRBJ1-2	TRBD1	CASSLGTGSNNYGYTF	TGTGCCAGCAGCTTAGGGACAGGGAGTAATAACTATGGCTACACCTTC
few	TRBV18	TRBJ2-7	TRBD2	CASSPYSGGPREQYF	TGTGCCAGCTCACCATACTCGGGAGGTCCGAGGGAGCAGTACTTC
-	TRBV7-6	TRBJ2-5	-	CASSERSWTQYF	TGTGCCAGCAGCGAAAGAAGCTGGACCCAGTACTTC
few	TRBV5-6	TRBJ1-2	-	CAPGGESGYTF	TGTGCCCCTGGGGGGGAGAGTGGCTACACCTTC
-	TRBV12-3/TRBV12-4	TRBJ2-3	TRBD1	CASSKRQGRTDTQYF	TGTGCCAGCAGCAAAAGACAGGGACGCACAGATACGCAGTATTTT
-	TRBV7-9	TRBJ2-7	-	CASSSAAGQIYEQYF	TGTGCCAGCAGCAGCGCCGCGGGACAAATCTACGAGCAGTACTTC
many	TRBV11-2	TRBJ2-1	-	CASSLRGDSSYNEQFF	TGTGCCAGCAGCTTAAGAGGGGATAGCTCCTACAATGAGCAGTTCTTC
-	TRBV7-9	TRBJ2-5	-	CASSHPWGDQETQYF	TGTGCCAGCAGCCATCCTTGGGGCGACCAAGAGACCCAGTACTTC
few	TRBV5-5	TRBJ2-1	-	CASSPYGSSYNEQFF	TGTGCCAGCAGCCCCTATGGGAGCTCCTACAATGAGCAGTTCTTC
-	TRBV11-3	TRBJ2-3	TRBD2	CASSPRTSGFGDTQYF	TGTGCCAGCAGCCCCCGGACTAGCGGGTTTGGGGATACGCAGTATTTT
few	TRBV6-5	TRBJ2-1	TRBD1	CASRLTGTGSYNEQFF	TGTGCCAGCAGACTGACCGGGACAGGGTCCTACAATGAGCAGTTCTTC
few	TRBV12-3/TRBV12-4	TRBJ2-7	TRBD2	CASRLAGGLYEQYF	TGTGCCAGCAGACTAGCGGGGGGGCTGTACGAGCAGTACTTC
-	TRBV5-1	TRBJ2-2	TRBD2	CASSRAGGTGEMFF	TGCGCCAGCAGCCGAGCGGGGGGCACCGGGGAGATGTTTTTT
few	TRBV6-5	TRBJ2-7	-	CASSSGSYSYEQYF	TGTGCCAGCAGCTCGGGGTCCTACTCCTACGAGCAGTACTTC
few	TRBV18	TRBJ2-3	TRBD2	CASSPGLAGVSDTQYF	TGTGCCAGCTCACCAGGACTAGCGGGAGTTTCGGATACGCAGTATTTT
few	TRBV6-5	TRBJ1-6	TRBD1	CASSSGGARSPLHF	TGTGCCAGCAGTTCAGGGGGCGCGAGATCACCCCTCCACTTT
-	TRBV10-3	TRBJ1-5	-	CAISDSETYSNQPQHF	TGTGCCATCAGTGACTCGGAAACCTATAGCAATCAGCCCCAGCATTTT
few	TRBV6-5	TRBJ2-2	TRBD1	CASRLGTGGGGELFF	TGTGCCAGCAGACTCGGGACAGGGGGAGGCGGGGAGCTGTTTTTT
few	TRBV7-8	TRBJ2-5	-	CASSPLRTSLETQYF	TGTGCCAGCAGCCCCCTCCGTACTAGCTTAGAGACCCAGTACTTC
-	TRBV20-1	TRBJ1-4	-	CSATSGSEKLFF	TGCAGTGCTACCTCAGGGTCCGAAAAACTGTTTTTT
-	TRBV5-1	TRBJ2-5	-	CASSLDAGYQETQYF	TGCGCCAGCAGCTTGGATGCGGGGTACCAAGAGACCCAGTACTTC
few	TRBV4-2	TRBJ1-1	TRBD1	CASSQDRVVRTEAFF	TGTGCCAGCAGCCAGGACAGGGTTGTAAGGACTGAAGCTTTCTTT
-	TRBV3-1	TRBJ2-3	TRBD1	CASRFKGTGSTDTQYF	TGTGCCAGCCGTTTCAAGGGGACAGGATCCACAGATACGCAGTATTTT
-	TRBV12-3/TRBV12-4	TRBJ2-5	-	CASGYRVETQYF	TGTGCCAGCGGGTACAGGGTAGAGACCCAGTACTTC
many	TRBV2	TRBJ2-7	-	CASRWGSSYEQYF	TGTGCCAGCCGTTGGGGGAGTTCCTACGAGCAGTACTTC
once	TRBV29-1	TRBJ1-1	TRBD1	CSVHAGGRGEAFF	TGCAGCGTTCATGCAGGGGGCAGGGGTGAAGCTTTCTTT
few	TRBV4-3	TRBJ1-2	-	CASSQERGSGYTF	TGCGCCAGCAGCCAAGAAAGGGGGAGTGGCTACACCTTC
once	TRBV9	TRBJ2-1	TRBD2	CASTDKGLAAYNEQFF	TGTGCCAGCACCGACAAGGGACTAGCGGCTTACAATGAGCAGTTCTTC
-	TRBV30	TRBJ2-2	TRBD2	CAWSAGLAVTGELFF	TGTGCCTGGAGCGCGGGACTAGCGGTAACCGGGGAGCTGTTTTTT
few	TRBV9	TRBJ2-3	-	CASSGSSGGGPRTDTQYF	TGTGCCAGCAGCGGCTCTTCTGGGGGGGGGCCCCGCACAGATACGCAGTATTTT
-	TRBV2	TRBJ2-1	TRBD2	CASSEARTSGRNEQFF	TGTGCCAGCAGTGAAGCGCGGACTAGCGGGAGGAATGAGCAGTTCTTC
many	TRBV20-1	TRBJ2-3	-	CSARDQGGGDADTQYF	TGCAGTGCTAGAGACCAGGGGGGCGGGGACGCAGATACGCAGTATTTT
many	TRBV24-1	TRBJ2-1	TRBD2	CATSDPSRTSGSYNEQFF	TGTGCCACCAGTGATCCAAGCCGGACTAGCGGGAGTTACAATGAGCAGTTCTTC
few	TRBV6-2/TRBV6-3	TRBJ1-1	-	CASSYSTVHSNTEAFF	TGTGCCAGCAGTTACTCGACGGTGCACAGTAATACTGAAGCTTTCTTT
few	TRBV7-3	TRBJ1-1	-	CASSPGGQNTEAFF	TGTGCCAGCAGCCCCGGCGGACAGAACACTGAAGCTTTCTTT
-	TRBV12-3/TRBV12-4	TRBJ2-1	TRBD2	CASSLTSGRMNEQFF	TGTGCCAGCAGCCTGACTAGCGGGAGGATGAATGAGCAGTTCTTC
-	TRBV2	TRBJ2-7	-	CASSEGPGRVYEQYF	TGTGCCAGCAGTGAAGGCCCGGGACGGGTTTACGAGCAGTACTTC
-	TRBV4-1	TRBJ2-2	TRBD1	CASSARGLGGGELFF	TGCGCCAGCAGCGCCAGGGGGCTGGGAGGCGGGGAGCTGTTTTTT